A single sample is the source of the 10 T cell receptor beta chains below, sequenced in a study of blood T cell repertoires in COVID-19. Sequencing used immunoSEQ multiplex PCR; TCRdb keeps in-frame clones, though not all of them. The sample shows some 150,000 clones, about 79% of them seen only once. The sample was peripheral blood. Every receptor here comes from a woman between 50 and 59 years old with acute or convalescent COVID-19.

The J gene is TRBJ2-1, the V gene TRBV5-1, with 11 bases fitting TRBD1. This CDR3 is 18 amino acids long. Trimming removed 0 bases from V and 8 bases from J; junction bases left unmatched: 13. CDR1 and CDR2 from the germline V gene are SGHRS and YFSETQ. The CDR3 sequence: CASSLATDGQGARDEQFF. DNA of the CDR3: TGCGCCAGCAGCTTGGCCACCGACGGACAGGGGGCGCGAGATGAGCAGTTCTTC.

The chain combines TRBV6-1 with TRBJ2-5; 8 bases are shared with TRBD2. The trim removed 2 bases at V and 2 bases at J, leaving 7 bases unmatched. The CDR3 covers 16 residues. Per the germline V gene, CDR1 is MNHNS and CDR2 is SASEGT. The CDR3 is CASSELASGYQETQYF. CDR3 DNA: TGTGCCAGCAGTGAATTGGCTAGCGGGTATCAAGAGACCCAGTACTTC.

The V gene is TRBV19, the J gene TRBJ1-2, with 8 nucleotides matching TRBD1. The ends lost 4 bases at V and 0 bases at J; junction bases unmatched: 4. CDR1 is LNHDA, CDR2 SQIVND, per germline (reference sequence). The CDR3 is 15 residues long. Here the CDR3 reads CASSRGQATNYGYTF. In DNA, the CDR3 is TGTGCCAGTAGTAGGGGACAGGCTACTAACTATGGCTACACCTTC.

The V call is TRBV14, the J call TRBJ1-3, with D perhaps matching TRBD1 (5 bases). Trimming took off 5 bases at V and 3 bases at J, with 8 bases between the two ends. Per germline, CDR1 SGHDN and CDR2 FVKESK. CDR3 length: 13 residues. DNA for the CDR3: TGTGCCAGCAGCGACCAGGGTGGAAACACCATATATTTT. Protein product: CASSDQGGNTIYF.

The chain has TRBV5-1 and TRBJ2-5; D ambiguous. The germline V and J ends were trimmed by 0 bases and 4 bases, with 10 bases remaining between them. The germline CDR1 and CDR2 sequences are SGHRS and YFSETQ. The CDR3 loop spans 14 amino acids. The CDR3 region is CASSLVPVGETQYF. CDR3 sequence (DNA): TGCGCCAGCAGCTTGGTTCCCGTCGGAGAGACCCAGTACTTC. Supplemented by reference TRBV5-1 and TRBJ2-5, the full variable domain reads KAGVTQTPRYLIKTRGQQVTLSCSPISGHRSVSWYQQTPGQGLQFLFEYFSETQRNKGNFPGRFSGRQFSNSRSEMNVSTLELGDSALYLCASSLVPVGETQYFGPGTRLLVL.

The CDR3 loop reads CASSQSLEPNTEAFF. The CDR3 DNA follows: TGCGCCAGCAGCCAGAGCCTCGAGCCGAACACTGAAGCTTTCTTT. The gene calls are TRBV4-3 and TRBJ1-1; D gene uncertain. Germline V gene lookup returns CDR1 LGHNA and CDR2 YSLEER. Trimming took off 3 bases at V and 1 base at J, with 12 bases between the two ends. The CDR3 spans 15 residues.

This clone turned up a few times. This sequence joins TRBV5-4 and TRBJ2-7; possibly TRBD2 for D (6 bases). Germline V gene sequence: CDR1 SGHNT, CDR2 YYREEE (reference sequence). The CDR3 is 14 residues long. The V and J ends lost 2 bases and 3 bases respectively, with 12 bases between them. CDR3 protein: CASSFPSDHYEQYF. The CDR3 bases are TGTGCCAGCAGCTTTCCTAGCGATCACTACGAGCAGTACTTC.

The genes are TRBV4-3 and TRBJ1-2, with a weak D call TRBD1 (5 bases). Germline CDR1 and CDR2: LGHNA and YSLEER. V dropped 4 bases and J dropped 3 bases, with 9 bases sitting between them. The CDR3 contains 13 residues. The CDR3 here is CASSPSRDYGYTF. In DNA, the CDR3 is TGCGCCAGCAGCCCGTCCAGGGACTATGGCTACACCTTC.

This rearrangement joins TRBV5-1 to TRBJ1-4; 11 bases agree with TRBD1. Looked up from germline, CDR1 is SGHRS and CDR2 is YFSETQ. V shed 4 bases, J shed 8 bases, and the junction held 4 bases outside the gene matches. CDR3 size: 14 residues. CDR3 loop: CASSPGTGGEKLFF. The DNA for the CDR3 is TGCGCCAGCAGCCCCGGGACAGGGGGGGAAAAACTGTTTTTT.

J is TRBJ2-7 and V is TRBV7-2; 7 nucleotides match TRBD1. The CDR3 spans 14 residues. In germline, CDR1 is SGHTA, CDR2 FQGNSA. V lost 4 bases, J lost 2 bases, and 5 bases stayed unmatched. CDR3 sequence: CASSSWDSPYEQYF. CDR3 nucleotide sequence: TGTGCCAGCAGCTCGTGGGACAGCCCCTACGAGCAGTACTTC.